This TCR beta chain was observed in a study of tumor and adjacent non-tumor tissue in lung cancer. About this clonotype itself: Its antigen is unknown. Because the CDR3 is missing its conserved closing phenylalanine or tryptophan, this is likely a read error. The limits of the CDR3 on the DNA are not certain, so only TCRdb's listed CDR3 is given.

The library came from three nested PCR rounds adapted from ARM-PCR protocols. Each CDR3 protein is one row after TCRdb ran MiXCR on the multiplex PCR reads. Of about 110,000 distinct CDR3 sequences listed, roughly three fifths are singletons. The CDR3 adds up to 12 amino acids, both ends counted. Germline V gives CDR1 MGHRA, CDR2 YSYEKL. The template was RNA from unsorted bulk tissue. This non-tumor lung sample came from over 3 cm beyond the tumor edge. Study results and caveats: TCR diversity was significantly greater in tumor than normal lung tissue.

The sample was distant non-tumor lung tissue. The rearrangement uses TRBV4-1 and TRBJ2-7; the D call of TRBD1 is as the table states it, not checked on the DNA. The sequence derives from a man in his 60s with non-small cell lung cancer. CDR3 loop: CASSLRAGEQNL.